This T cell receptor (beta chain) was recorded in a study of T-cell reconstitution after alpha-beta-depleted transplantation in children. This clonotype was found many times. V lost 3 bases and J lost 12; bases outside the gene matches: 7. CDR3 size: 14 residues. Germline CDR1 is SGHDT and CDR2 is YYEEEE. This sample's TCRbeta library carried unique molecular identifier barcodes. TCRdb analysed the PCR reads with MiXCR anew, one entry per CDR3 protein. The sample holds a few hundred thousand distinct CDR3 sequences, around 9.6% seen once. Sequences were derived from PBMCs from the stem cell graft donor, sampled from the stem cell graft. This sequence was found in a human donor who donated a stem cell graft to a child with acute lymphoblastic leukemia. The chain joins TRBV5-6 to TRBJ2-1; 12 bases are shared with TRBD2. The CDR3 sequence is CASSWWTSGESQFF. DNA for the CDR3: TGTGCCAGCAGCTGGTGGACTAGCGGGGAATCGCAGTTCTTC. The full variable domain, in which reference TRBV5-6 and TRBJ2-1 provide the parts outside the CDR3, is DAGVTQSPTHLIKTRGQQVTLRCSPKSGHDTVSWYQQALGQGPQFIFQYYEEEERQRGNFPDRFSGHQFPNYSSELNVNALLLGDSALYLCASSWWTSGESQFFGPGTRLTVL.